Listed here is a single TCR beta chain. Its antigen is unknown. TCRdb re-analysed the RACE reads in MiXCR, keeping a single row per CDR3 protein. The sample has 100,000 or so distinct CDR3 sequences; less than 40% are singletons. The sample originates from a study of human T cells and chemical hapten exposure. Whole-study findings and limits: TCRs exceeding 1 in 1000 frequency stayed unchanged with DPC sensitization.

Germline CDR1 DFQATT, CDR2 SNEGSKA (reference sequence). The CDR3 is made up of 13 amino acids. V trimming: 3 bases; J trimming: 7 bases; junction bases outside the gene matches: 6. Specified time point: patch test 3, about 24 weeks after DPC sensitization. Stated treatment: therapeutic diphenylcyclopropenone sensitization with weekly scalp DPC. The chain joins TRBV20-1 to TRBJ2-1; 7 bases match TRBD2. The sample here was whole blood, taken in connection with sensitization to the hapten diphenylcyclopropenone (DPC). This clonotype was sampled from a man between 35 and 55 years old with alopecia areata. Some clones in this sample may be carry-over from other donors' samples. The CDR3 nucleotides are TGCAGTGCTAGCCCGAGCGGGACTAATGAGCAGTTCTTC. Translating gives CSASPSGTNEQFF.